The T cell receptor beta chain described here comes from a study of CD8 T cells in Susac syndrome. The RNA input was about 0.5 to 1 ug, and it was reverse transcribed with random hexamers. TCRdb independently ran MiXCR on the immunoSEQ multiplex PCR reads; one entry per CDR3 protein. This sample has tens of thousands of distinct CDR3 sequences, with 85% to 95% found just once. The CDR3 runs to 13 residues. Trimming took off 8 bases at V and 4 bases at J, with 14 bases between the two ends. Germline V lookup: CDR1 SNHLY, CDR2 FYNNEI. The receptor comes from a human donor with Susac syndrome. The sequenced material came from CD4+ T cells from PBMCs. The chain carries TRBV2 and TRBJ2-5, with D perhaps TRBD1 (6 bases). The CDR3 here is CASPEGHGETQYF. In DNA form, the CDR3 reads TGTGCCAGCCCCGAGGGACATGGAGAGACCCAGTACTTC. Full variable domain (missing parts from reference TRBV2 and TRBJ2-5): EPEVTQTPSHQVTQMGQEVILRCVPISNHLYFYWYRQILGQKVEFLVSFYNNEISEKSEIFDDQFSVERPDGSNFTLKIRSTKLEDSAMYFCASPEGHGETQYFGPGTRLLVL.